This T cell receptor beta chain was identified in a study of blood T cell repertoires in COVID-19. Overall study context: Acute and convalescent COVID-19 samples came from the United States, Italy and Spain.

The CDR3 has 16 residues. CDR1 and CDR2 from the germline V gene are SGHVS and FQNEAQ. V trimming: 5 bases; J trimming: 8 bases; junction bases outside the gene matches: 8. Produced via immunoSEQ multiplex PCR; TCRdb's table is partial and in-frame only. The sample consists of more than 200,000 clones, more than 70% of them appearing once. Sample: peripheral blood. The TCR comes from a woman under 40 with COVID-19, enrolled during active disease. The gene calls are TRBV7-8 and TRBJ2-1; 14 nucleotides line up with TRBD2. CDR3 in amino acids: CASSKPGLAGEDEQFF. Written as DNA, the CDR3 is TGTGCCAGCAGCAAACCGGGACTAGCGGGGGAGGATGAGCAGTTCTTC.